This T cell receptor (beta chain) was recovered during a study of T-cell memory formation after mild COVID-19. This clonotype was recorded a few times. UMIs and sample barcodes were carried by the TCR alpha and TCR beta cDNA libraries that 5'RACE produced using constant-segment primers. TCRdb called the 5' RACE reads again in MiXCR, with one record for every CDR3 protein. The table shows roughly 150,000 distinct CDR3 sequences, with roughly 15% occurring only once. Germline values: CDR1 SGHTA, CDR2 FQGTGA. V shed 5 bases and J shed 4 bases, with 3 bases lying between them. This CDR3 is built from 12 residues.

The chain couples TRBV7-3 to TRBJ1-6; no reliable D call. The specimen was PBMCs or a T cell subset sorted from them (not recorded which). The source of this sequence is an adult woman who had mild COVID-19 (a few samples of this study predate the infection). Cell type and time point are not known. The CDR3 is CASSEYNSPLHF. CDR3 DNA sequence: TGTGCCAGCAGCGAGTATAATTCACCCCTCCACTTT.